The entry below describes one TCR gamma chain. The protein recorded in TCRdb matches a much larger clone and deviates from this DNA's translation at residue 5, suggesting a read error; the protein here is obtained by translating the DNA. These data belong to a study of γδ T cells in repeated Plasmodium falciparum infection. The V and J ends lost 5 bases and 4 bases, in that order; junction bases with no gene match: 22. Looked up from germline, CDR1 is EGSTGY and CDR2 is YDSYTSSV. The CDR3 spans 19 residues. TCRdb applied CATT to the multiplex PCR reads for clone calling. The data show approximately 30,000 gamma-chain clones, almost 1.5% seen once. Vgamma9/Vdelta2+ and Vdelta2-negative gammadelta T cells were flow-sorted from PBMC for bulk sequencing.

Sequences were obtained from gamma-delta T cells from blood. The receptor's source is a pool of human donors (malaria-infected and uninfected, not separated). The chain links TRGV4 to TRGJP2. The J gene is not listed in TCRdb, so it was assigned here from a DNA match to germline. CDR3 sequence (DNA): TGTGCCACCTGGGGTAACCTCGTCTCGGCGCAATATAGTGATTGGATCAAGACGTTT. Translation: CATWGNLVSAQYSDWIKTF.